The 10 T cell receptor beta chains presented below share a single source sample, sequenced in a study of graft-versus-host responses after intestinal transplantation. The data were produced by immunoSEQ multiplex PCR, yet TCRdb's version contains in-frame clones alone and is incomplete. The data contain some 85,000 clones, just under 95% of them singletons. Their antigens remain unidentified. Source: unstimulated CD8+ T cells sorted from spleen or lymph node cells, taken before transplant. These receptors all stem from a human donor who was the organ donor for an intestinal transplant.

The chain carries TRBV19 and TRBJ1-5; the D gene is possibly TRBD1 (6 bases). The CDR3 has 13 residues. The V and J ends lost 4 bases and 5 bases respectively, with 9 bases between them. CDR1 is LNHDA and CDR2 is SQIVND in the germline V gene (reference sequence). CDR3 protein: CASSTGVYQPQHF. CDR3 bases: TGTGCCAGTAGTACAGGGGTGTATCAGCCCCAGCATTTT.

This chain connects TRBV4-1 to TRBJ1-5; 7 bases line up with TRBD1. CDR1 and CDR2 (germline): MGHRA, YSYEKL. This CDR3 region has 16 residues. Trimming removed 4 bases from V and 4 bases from J; junction bases left unmatched: 10. CDR3 bases: TGCGCCAGCAGCCCCCACGACAGGGTAAGAAATCAGCCCCAGCATTTT. This encodes CASSPHDRVRNQPQHF.

The J gene is TRBJ2-1, the V gene TRBV5-6; tentative D call: TRBD2 (5 bases). V shed 4 bases and J shed 10 bases, with 15 bases lying between them. CDR3 length: 13 amino acids. CDR1 is SGHDT, CDR2 YYEEEE, per germline. The chain's CDR3 is CASSLLGGLEQFF. The CDR3 DNA reads as TGTGCCAGCAGCCTCTTAGGAGGTCTCGAGCAGTTCTTC.

The chain has TRBV9 and TRBJ1-2; a weak D match, TRBD1 (6 bases). CDR3 length: 13 amino acids. The germline CDR1 and CDR2 sequences are SGDLS and YYNGEE. The ends were cut back, 2 bases at V and 8 bases at J, with 13 bases in the middle. As DNA, the CDR3 is TGTGCCAGCAGCGTGGGAGGGGGTCAAGGCTACACCTTC. Protein product: CASSVGGGQGYTF.

The rearrangement uses TRBV29-1 and TRBJ2-1; 7 bases line up with TRBD2. After removal of 3 bases from V and 5 bases from J, the junction contained 7 bases not matched to a gene. The germline CDR1 and CDR2 sequences are SQVTM and ANQGSEA. There are 14 residues in the CDR3. CDR3 amino acids: CSVDASGVHNEQFF. CDR3 sequence (DNA): TGCAGCGTTGATGCCAGCGGGGTACACAATGAGCAGTTCTTC.

This clone occurred once. The genes are TRBV6-1 and TRBJ2-1, with 8 bases that match TRBD1. Germline V gene data show CDR1 as MNHNS and CDR2 as SASEGT. V was pared by 3 bases and J by 6 bases, with 7 bases of the junction left unmatched. This CDR3 spans 15 amino acids. CDR3 in DNA: TGTGCCAGCAGTGATATGGACAGGGTCTTCAATGAGCAGTTCTTC. Translation: CASSDMDRVFNEQFF.

This clone turned up a few times. The V call is TRBV19, the J call TRBJ2-7, with 7 bases lining up with TRBD1. Germline-derived CDR1 and CDR2 are LNHDA and SQIVND (reference sequence). The V and J ends lost 5 bases and 3 bases, in that order; junction bases with no gene match: 13. This CDR3 has 16 residues. CDR3 loop: CASSLPTGIGSYEQYF. CDR3 DNA sequence: TGTGCCAGTAGTCTACCGACAGGGATCGGCAGCTACGAGCAGTACTTC.

The chain combines TRBV4-2 with TRBJ2-5; D is uncertain. The last part of the DNA fits TRBJ2-7 better; the J call may be wrong. The CDR3 spans 13 residues. Germline V gene lookup returns CDR1 LGHNA and CDR2 YNFKEQ. DNA for the CDR3: TGTGCCAGCAGCCGGCGAGGAACTCTCGAGCAGTACTTC. As protein: CASSRRGTLEQYF.

With regard to this clone: In the same sample, other DNA sequences code for this CDR3. The chain uses TRBV9 and TRBJ2-3, with TRBD2 matching 9 bases. Trimming cost V 3 bases and J 1 base; bases outside gene matches: 0. The CDR3 has 14 residues. Germline values: CDR1 SGDLS, CDR2 YYNGEE. The CDR3 nucleotides are TGTGCCAGCAGCGCTAGCGGGGGCACAGATACGCAGTATTTT. It is translated as CASSASGGTDTQYF. Based on the CDR3 plus reference TRBV9 and TRBJ2-3, the full variable domain is DSGVTQTPKHLITATGQRVTLRCSPRSGDLSVYWYQQSLDQGLQFLIQYYNGEERAKGNILERFSAQQFPDLHSELNLSSLELGDSALYFCASSASGGTDTQYFGPGTRLTVL.

In this sample, this clone turned up once. The chain is built from TRBV19 and TRBJ1-5; 7 positions agree with TRBD1. Germline V gene lookup returns CDR1 LNHDA and CDR2 SQIVND (reference sequence). J lost 5 bases, V lost 6 bases, and 10 bases had no gene match. The CDR3 has 15 residues. The CDR3 bases are TGTGCCAGTAGCGGGGACAGCCTCCCGTATCAGCCCCAGCATTTT. Translation: CASSGDSLPYQPQHF.